This is a list of T cell receptor beta chains from one sample in a study of shared clonotypes between healthy human individuals. The repertoire was sequenced with immunoSEQ multiplex PCR; TCRdb's copy has only in-frame clones and lacks some. The table has hundreds of thousands of clones, roughly 79% seen once; the top ten hold approximately 12%. The specimen was PBMCs. These receptors were taken from a woman between 35 and 50 years old in good health. Some clones in this sample may be carry-over from other donors' samples. Each CDR3 is given with its conserved first and last residue. A D gene is named only where the DNA matches it firmly. For some rows the clone size is stated as once, few or many, or as a class when expanded; others skip it.

size	D	V	J	DNA	CDR3
few	-	TRBV5-1	TRBJ2-1	TGCGCCAGCAGCTTGGCCCCAGGGGTACACAATGAGCAGTTCTTC	CASSLAPGVHNEQFF
-	-	TRBV12-2	TRBJ2-7	TGTGCAAGTCGCCCAGGATGCGCCTACGAGCAGTACTTC	CASRPGCAYEQYF
-	-	TRBV6-5	TRBJ2-5	TGTGCCAGCAGTTACGTGCCTAAAGAGACCCAGTACTTC	CASSYVPKETQYF
few	TRBD2	TRBV5-1	TRBJ2-5	TGCGCCAGCAGCGCGGGAGGGGAAGAGACCCAGTACTTC	CASSAGGEETQYF
few	TRBD2	TRBV5-6	TRBJ2-7	TGTGCCAGCAGCTGGATCGGGACTAGGGGCGAGCAGTACTTC	CASSWIGTRGEQYF
-	-	TRBV19	TRBJ1-1	TGTGCCAGTAGCGCCCAGACGGGACACCCTGGGCCTGAAGCTTTCTTT	CASSAQTGHPGPEAFF
-	TRBD2	TRBV28	TRBJ2-3	TGTGCCAGCAGTTTTGGGACTAAAGAAGATACGCAGTATTTT	CASSFGTKEDTQYF
-	-	TRBV19	TRBJ2-1	TGTTCAACGGGCCTCTACAATGAGCAGTTCTTC	CSTGLYNEQFF
-	TRBD1	TRBV18	TRBJ1-1	TGTGCCAGCTCATCAGGGCGACAGGGAATTGAAGCTTTCTTT	CASSSGRQGIEAFF
-	TRBD2	TRBV10-3	TRBJ2-7	TGTGCCATCACCCCGACTAGCGGGAGTTACGAGCAGTACTTC	CAITPTSGSYEQYF
once	-	TRBV30	TRBJ2-5	TGTGCCTGGTCACAGGGTGGCGGAGAGACCCAGTACTTC	CAWSQGGGETQYF
-	-	TRBV7-2	TRBJ1-1	TGTGCCAGCAGCCACCCCTTTTATGAAGCTTTCTTT	CASSHPFYEAFF
-	-	TRBV19	TRBJ2-1	TGTGCCAGTATCCCGACAGCAAGCTCCTACAATGAGCAGTTCTTC	CASIPTASSYNEQFF
few	-	TRBV5-1	TRBJ1-1	TGCGCCAGCAGCTTGGACGTGGGGAACACTGAAGCTTTCTTT	CASSLDVGNTEAFF
-	TRBD1	TRBV6-6	TRBJ2-5	TGTGCCAGCAGTGGACAGGGCCAAGAGACCCAGTACTTC	CASSGQGQETQYF
once	-	TRBV5-1	TRBJ2-3	TGCGCCAGCAGCTTGGGACAGAGAGAAGATACGCAGTATTTT	CASSLGQREDTQYF
many	-	TRBV14	TRBJ1-1	TGTGCCAGCAGCCAAGAGCAAATGAACACTGAAGCTTTCTTT	CASSQEQMNTEAFF
few	-	TRBV14	TRBJ1-1	TGTGCCAGCAGCCAAACACAGGGCACTGAAGCTTTCTTT	CASSQTQGTEAFF
-	-	TRBV5-1	TRBJ2-7	TGCGCCAGCAGCTTTACTTGGGCAGGGGGAGGCGAGCAGTACTTC	CASSFTWAGGGEQYF
-	TRBD2	TRBV19	TRBJ2-1	TGTGCCAGTAGTGGGCTAGCGGAACCGAGCTCCTACAATGAGCAGTTCTTC	CASSGLAEPSSYNEQFF
-	-	TRBV7-9	TRBJ2-3	TGTGCCAGCAGCTTGGGGGGCACAGATACGCAGTATTTT	CASSLGGTDTQYF
-	-	TRBV6-1	TRBJ1-5	TGTGCCAGCAGTTCTACAGGGAATCAGCCCCAGCATTTT	CASSSTGNQPQHF
-	TRBD1	TRBV29-1	TRBJ2-5	TGCAGCGTCCCGGGACAGGGCCGAGAGACCCAGTACTTC	CSVPGQGRETQYF
-	-	TRBV25-1	TRBJ1-5	TGTGCCAGCAGTTACGGGACGGAGAATCAGCCCCAGCATTTT	CASSYGTENQPQHF
-	TRBD2	TRBV5-4	TRBJ2-5	TGTGCCAGCAGCTTCGGGCTAGCGGGATTGGGTGAGACCCAGTACTTC	CASSFGLAGLGETQYF
once	TRBD2	TRBV28	TRBJ2-7	TGTGCCAGCTTTACTAGCGGGAGTGTCTACGAGCAGTACTTC	CASFTSGSVYEQYF
-	-	TRBV5-1	TRBJ2-5	TGCGCCAGCAGCACACAGGATGGGCTGGAAACCCAGTACTTC	CASSTQDGLETQYF
-	TRBD1	TRBV30	TRBJ2-5	TGTGCCTGGAACACAGGGGTAGGGTCCGAGACCCAGTACTTC	CAWNTGVGSETQYF